The clone carrying this TCR beta chain was counted between two and nine times. Its antigen is currently unknown. These data originate in a study of regulatory T cells in long-lasting Graves disease. Regarding the study as a whole: Not thyroid tissue but only peripheral blood was studied. Persistent disease samples used TRBV28, TRBJ1-2 and TRBJ2-5 preferentially.

Indicated time point: persistent/refractory GD, antithyroid drugs over 5 years with positive TRAb. From RNA extracted from PBMCs, the TCR library was made. The authors drew about 9 milliliters of peripheral blood into EDTA tubes. Trimming shortened V by 5 bases and J by 0 bases, and 11 bases separated the two germline ends. The CDR3 runs to 15 residues. The germline gives CDR1 GTSNPN, CDR2 SVGIG (reference sequence). Combining iRepertoire HTBI primers with Arm-PCR of CDR3 regions, the authors built TCR beta libraries. Each CDR3 protein gets one entry after TCRdb re-called the multiplex PCR reads with MiXCR. The repertoire includes about 470,000 distinct CDR3 sequences, less than 25% of them detected once, and about 8.3% sits in the top ten.

This sequence originates from a female donor with Graves disease. The V and J genes are TRBV30 and TRBJ2-6; weak D call: TRBD1 (6 bases). The specimen was peripheral blood mononuclear cells (PBMCs), collected when the disease was refractory, from a patient treated with antithyroid drugs. DNA of the CDR3: TGTGCCTGGTGGACAGCCGGCTCTGGGGCCAACGTCCTGACTTTC. Translating gives CAWWTAGSGANVLTF.